This T cell receptor (beta chain) was sequenced during a study of cytomegalovirus exposure and HLA in healthy donors. In the study overall: Membership in the Caucasian-associated ancestry cluster was found for about 84% of 398 genotyped donors.

With 60 Vbeta and 13 Jbeta primers, the PCR was carried out. TCRdb's copy holds only in-frame clones and misses some; the assay was immunoSEQ multiplex PCR. The data show 55,000 to 75,000 clones, with around 62% seen just once and 15% to 20% held by the top ten. Findings and caveats of the study: One later analysis reportedly identified an Asian-associated ancestry cluster that showed fewer N-insertions than the approximately 700-donor mean. Differences between HLA loci emerged in a later analysis of TCR association rates, with DRB1 most and HLA-C fewest.

Each of the donors was a healthy bone marrow donor. This CDR3 is built from 13 residues. V was shortened by 2 bases and J by 5 bases, with 10 bases between the two germline ends. From germline, CDR1 is SGHTA and CDR2 FQGNSA. Concerning this clone itself: What it binds is not known.

The source is a man aged 35-49 years in good health and CMV-seropositive. The rearrangement joins TRBV7-2 to TRBJ2-7; perhaps TRBD2 as D (5 bases). The specimen was PBMCs. The CDR3 is CASSLPGMNEQYF. The DNA of the CDR3 is TGTGCCAGCAGCTTACCCGGGATGAACGAGCAGTACTTC.